The present TCR beta chain was sequenced within a study of response to subunit inactivated influenza vaccine. The CDR3 is 18 amino acids. V gave up 3 bases and J gave up 0 bases; unmatched junction bases: 8. Looked up from germline, CDR1 is KGHDR and CDR2 is SFDVKD. General study findings and limits: The authors proposed limited new T cell recruitment per seasonal influenza vaccination.

MiXCR was run by TCRdb on the RT-PCR reads, yielding one entry per CDR3 protein. The table includes around 480,000 distinct CDR3 sequences, approximately 15% detected once. Comments on this clonotype: What it binds is unknown.

This receptor was obtained from a man aged 45 to 75 who received an inactivated influenza vaccine. Sequenced material: CD4+ T cells sorted from PBMCs, taken 23 to 25 months after vaccination. The rearrangement joins TRBV24-1 to TRBJ2-2; TRBD1 matches 8 bases. CDR3 sequence reads: CATSDDRGFRANTGELFF. Written as DNA, the CDR3 is TGTGCCACCAGTGATGACAGGGGCTTCAGGGCGAACACCGGGGAGCTGTTTTTT.